The 11 T cell receptor beta chains presented below share a single source sample, sequenced in a study of T cell changes during pregnancy in multiple sclerosis. Measured with immunoSEQ multiplex PCR; TCRdb has only the in-frame clones, and not every one. The sample lists about 97,000 clones, 90% seen once, with just over 0.75% in the top ten. Sequencing was performed on peripheral blood, taken in the second trimester of pregnancy. The receptor set was obtained from a female donor in good health, enrolled as a control in a pregnancy study.

The J gene is TRBJ1-2, the V gene TRBV7-9, with D perhaps matching TRBD1 (6 bases). The germline V gene has CDR1 SEHNR and CDR2 FQNEAQ (reference sequence). The CDR3 contains 15 residues. Trimming cost V 4 bases and J 0 bases, with 12 bases left between them. CDR3 region: CASSSTGPTNYGYTF. CDR3 DNA: TGTGCCAGCAGCTCGACAGGTCCGACTAACTATGGCTACACCTTC.

This chain links TRBV28 with TRBJ1-4; 10 bases are a match to TRBD1. The CDR3 is 14 amino acids. V trimming: 2 bases; J trimming: 10 bases; junction bases outside the gene matches: 4. Looked up from germline, CDR1 is MDHEN and CDR2 is SYDVKM. The CDR3 here is CASSLGDRGRKLFF. The CDR3 DNA is TGTGCCAGCAGTTTAGGGGACAGGGGTCGAAAACTGTTTTTT.

This clone was observed a single time. This rearrangement joins TRBV18 to TRBJ1-3, with D tentatively TRBD1 (6 bases). Germline V gives CDR1 KGHSH, CDR2 LQKENI. Trimming stripped 6 bases from V and 0 bases from J, with 12 bases between. The CDR3 extends over 15 amino acids. CDR3 sequence (DNA): TGTGCCAGCTCGGACAGTATCACCTCTGGAAACACCATATATTTT. The encoded protein is CASSDSITSGNTIYF.

This clone was picked up a small number of times. This CDR3 is CASSPRTSEYNEQFF. DNA of the CDR3: TGTGCCAGCTCACCACGGACTAGCGAGTACAATGAGCAGTTCTTC. V gene TRBV18 combines with J gene TRBJ2-1; the match to TRBD2 covers 9 bases. V dropped 1 base and J dropped 4; count of bases not matched to a gene: 2. The CDR3 covers 15 residues. Germline CDR1 reads KGHSH; CDR2 reads LQKENI.

The chain couples TRBV14 to TRBJ2-1; 7 bases line up with TRBD2. This CDR3 contains 17 residues. The J segment lost 7 bases and the V segment lost 1 base, leaving 13 bases of the junction unmatched. Germline CDR1 is SGHDN and CDR2 is FVKESK. The CDR3, as DNA: TGTGCCAGCAGCCAAGCCCCAGGGCTAGCGGCCTCTAATGAGCAGTTCTTC. It codes for CASSQAPGLAASNEQFF.

This chain connects TRBV6-5 to TRBJ1-2; a possible D gene is TRBD1 (6 bases). The CDR3 is 13 amino acids. V lost 6 bases to trimming and J lost 6 bases, with 14 bases between them. Germline lookup yields CDR1 MNHEY and CDR2 SVGAGI. The DNA for the CDR3 is TGTGCCAGCAGCCAATCAGGGGTGGATGGCTACACCTTC. The encoded protein is CASSQSGVDGYTF.

This sequence joins TRBV7-9 and TRBJ2-6; no clear D. The CDR3 length is 15 residues. Looked up from germline, CDR1 is SEHNR and CDR2 is FQNEAQ (reference sequence). The V end was cut by 2 bases, the J end by 3 bases, with 8 bases between. The CDR3 reads CASSLPVLGANVLTF. The CDR3 region has the DNA TGTGCCAGCAGCTTACCGGTTCTTGGGGCCAACGTCCTGACTTTC.

The gene calls are TRBV7-2 and TRBJ2-5, with 9 bases fitting TRBD2. V was pared by 3 bases and J by 6 bases, with 17 bases of the junction left unmatched. CDR1 is SGHTA, CDR2 FQGNSA, per germline. The CDR3 sequence is 18 residues long. The CDR3 sequence: CASSFGGLAGGRQKTQYF. The CDR3, as DNA: TGTGCCAGCAGCTTTGGGGGTTTGGCGGGGGGGCGTCAGAAGACCCAGTACTTC.

This chain connects TRBV19 to TRBJ2-1; possible D gene TRBD2, 6 bases. Trimming stripped 4 bases from V and 7 bases from J, with 20 bases between. CDR3 length: 16 residues. The germline V gene encodes CDR1 LNHDA and CDR2 SQIVND (reference sequence). In DNA, the CDR3 is TGTGCCAGTAGTAACCGGGACTCCCAATGGGGTAATGAGCAGTTCTTC. This codes for CASSNRDSQWGNEQFF.

This clone was picked up one time. CDR3 in amino acids: CASSITGSIEQYF. The CDR3 coding sequence is TGTGCCAGTAGTATAACAGGGTCTATCGAGCAGTACTTC. The rearrangement links TRBV19 to TRBJ2-7, with D possibly TRBD1 on 6 matching bases. The CDR3 consists of 13 residues. CDR1 is LNHDA, CDR2 SQIVND, per germline (reference sequence). V lost 2 bases, J lost 6 bases, and 11 bases lay in between. The entire variable domain, with the rest obtained from reference TRBV19 and TRBJ2-7, is as follows: DGGITQSPKYLFRKEGQNVTLSCEQNLNHDAMYWYRQDPGQGLRLIYYSQIVNDFQKGDIAEGYSVSREKKESFPLTVTSAQKNPTAFYLCASSITGSIEQYFGPGTRLTVT.

The rearrangement joins TRBV7-2 to TRBJ2-5, with 9 bases matching TRBD2. J lost 2 bases, V lost 6 bases, and 7 bases had no gene match. This CDR3 contains 15 residues. Germline-derived CDR1 and CDR2 are SGHTA and FQGNSA. The DNA for the CDR3 is TGTGCCAGCAGGCGGGCCAGCGGGGGGCAAGAGACCCAGTACTTC. Protein: CASRRASGGQETQYF.